This record looks at one TCR beta chain sequence and its context. This clone was recorded only once. Its antigen target is currently unknown. No base quality information exists; no much larger clone differs at one position. This entry is derived from a study of T cell responses to AZD1222 COVID-19 vaccine (dated by TCRdb to the early 2020s). With respect to the entire study: TCR sequencing covered more than 230 trial participants: 200 to 220 given two doses of AZD1222 and about 26 given two doses of MenACWY control vaccine. Enrollment into the trials was organized by age into subgroups of 18-55, 56-69 and 70-plus years, and those subgroups contained roughly 150, 30 and 60 TCR-sequenced participants, respectively. What the work shows at the level of the full study, not this receptor alone: After two AZD1222 doses, both the breadth and the depth of spike-specific TCRs were significantly higher than at day 0 and than in MenACWY recipients. CD4 TCRs associated with the vaccine covered the entire spike protein, and the dominant responses were in regions 160-218 and 743-854. No day 14 peak-response samples were available, so repertoires were characterized only after the peak T cell response. Conclusions about previously exposed vaccinees are limited, since just five or six AZD1222 recipients were seropositive for SARS-CoV-2 at baseline. The 56-69-year group was small, and its depth increase did not reach significance, likely because of low power. Participants were mostly white British and included more females than males, and it was suggested by the authors that clonal diversity may have been underestimated. Reportedly, close to half of the unique spike-specific TCRs recognized epitopes lying outside the regions that are mutated in the B.1.351 and B.1.1.7 variants.

Sample time point, as interpreted from the label and publication: about 28 days (+/-7) after the second vaccine dose. AZD1222 recipients given second doses at about 4 weeks or at about 12 weeks were pooled, since spike-specific TCR depth and breadth were not found to differ between the two schedules. Samples from vaccinated people were obtained from the UK trials COV001 and COV002, which included a single-blind randomized controlled phase 2/3 trial of AZD1222 (ChAdOx1 nCoV-19) in healthy adults. For TCRbeta chain sequencing, PBMC samples were collected from trial participants at day 0 and at day 28 after the second dose. The CDR3 regions of human TCRbeta chains were analyzed by immunosequencing. In the original analysis: TCRs in the repertoires were matched against a reference library of SARS-CoV-2-specific TCRs that had been generated with the MIRA antigen-specificity platform. Breadth meant the fraction of unique TCRs that were SARS-CoV-2-associated, whereas depth meant the fraction of total T cells that were SARS-CoV-2-associated. Using the MIRA data, each spike-specific TCR was mapped to the spike region that the TCR reacts to and placed in a CD4 or CD8 class. Log10-transformed breadth and depth values were compared by one-way ANOVA with Sidak's multiple comparisons tests. Sourced from immuneACCESS, this table was stored by TCRdb with only in-frame sequences that have V and J called. A share of the clones is absent; for the studies checked, an unresolved V gene accounts for under half, and the remainder has no known explanation. Clone size and V and J calls were adopted from that table, with D and trimming inferred from the DNA. This sample holds about 150,000 clones; over 80% were observed only once. The top ten constitute roughly a tenth of the sample.

The receptor comes from an adult who received the AZD1222 COVID-19 vaccine. This sample comprised peripheral blood, obtained 28 days after the second AZD1222 dose.

CDR3 region: CASSLRGATDTQYF. The DNA sequence follows: TGTGCCAGCAGTCTCAGAGGGGCGACAGATACGCAGTATTTT. The rearranged segments are TRBV28 and TRBJ2-3, with the D segment possibly TRBD1 or TRBD2, each aligning over 5 bases. CDR1 and CDR2, looked up from the germline V gene, are MDHEN and SYDVKM. V sheds 5 bases and J sheds 3 bases, leaving 12 bases between their ends. The cysteine opens and the phenylalanine closes a CDR3 of 14 amino acids. Kept here is only the CDR3 DNA, which spans 42 bases and is read in frame from base 1.